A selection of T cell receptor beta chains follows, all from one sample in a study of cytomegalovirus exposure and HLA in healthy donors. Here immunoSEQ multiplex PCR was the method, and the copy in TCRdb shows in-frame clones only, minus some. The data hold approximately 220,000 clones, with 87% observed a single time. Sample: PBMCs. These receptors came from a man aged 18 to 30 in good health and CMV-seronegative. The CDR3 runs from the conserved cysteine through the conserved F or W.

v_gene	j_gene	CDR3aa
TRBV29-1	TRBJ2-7	CSVATRPDVDEQYF
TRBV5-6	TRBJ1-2	CASSLILPNYGYTF
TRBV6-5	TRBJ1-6	CASSRDRRDSPLHF
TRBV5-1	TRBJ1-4	CASSLAGQGLNEKLFF
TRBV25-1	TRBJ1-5	CASTGDGHQPQHF
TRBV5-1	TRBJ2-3	CASSLRQGVGTDTQYF
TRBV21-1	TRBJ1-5	CAGTHRDRVGVRDNQPQHF
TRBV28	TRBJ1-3	CASSFQGLGGNTIYF
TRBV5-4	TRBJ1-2	CASTMLTESGYTF
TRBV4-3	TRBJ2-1	CASSQARTALTNEQFF
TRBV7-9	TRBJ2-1	CASSLDSAASEFF
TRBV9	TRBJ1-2	CASSHITGPGYTF
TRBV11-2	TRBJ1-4	CASSLARGIGKLFF
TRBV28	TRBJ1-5	CASSFGNQPQHF
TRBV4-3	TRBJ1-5	CASSQEARAQPQHF
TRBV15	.	CATSTGQGGGLSYEQYF
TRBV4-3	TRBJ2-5	CASSQDHRGRQETQYF
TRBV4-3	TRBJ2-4	CASSQEASGRGWVNIQYF
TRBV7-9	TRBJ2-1	CASSLARDSPSALF
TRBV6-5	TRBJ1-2	CASSFGHPNSYGYTF
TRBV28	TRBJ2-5	CASNLGQGETQYF
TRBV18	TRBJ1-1	CASFRMNTEAFF
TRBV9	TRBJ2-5	CASSPGTSVTGDQYF
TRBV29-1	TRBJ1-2	CSVGQGDSGYTF
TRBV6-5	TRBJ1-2	CASSDSYGYTF
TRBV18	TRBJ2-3	CASSYSSTDTQYF
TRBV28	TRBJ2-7	CASSPGTSPSGPSYEQYF
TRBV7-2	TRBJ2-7	CASSLGVEGTPSGHEQYF
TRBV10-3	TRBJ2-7	CAPPEWDLTSYEQYF
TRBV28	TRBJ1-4	CASSPRQGTNEKLFF
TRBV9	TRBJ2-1	CASSRGGRDNEQFF
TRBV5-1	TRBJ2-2	CASSLDRVAGELFF
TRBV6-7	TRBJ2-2	CASSYSRLAGLTGELFF
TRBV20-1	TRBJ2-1	CSAQRDNEQFF
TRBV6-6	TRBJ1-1	CASSPDSSEAFF
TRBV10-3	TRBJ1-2	CASQGTGGGYTF
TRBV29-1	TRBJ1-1	CSVYGHMNTEAFF
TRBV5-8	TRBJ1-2	CASGLKHYGYTF
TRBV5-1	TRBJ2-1	CASSLVPGAVNNEQFF
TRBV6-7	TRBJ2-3	CASLTSGGALDTQYF
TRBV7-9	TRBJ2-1	CASSLAENNEQFF
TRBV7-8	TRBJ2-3	CASSRPISGLSTDTQYF
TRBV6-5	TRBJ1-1	CASRDIDRGWDFF
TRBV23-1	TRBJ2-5	CASSQRESQYF
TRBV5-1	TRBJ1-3	CASSLAMTGSGNTIYF
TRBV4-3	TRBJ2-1	CASSQHTGDNEQFF
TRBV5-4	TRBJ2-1	CASSLVSGGGAGEQFF
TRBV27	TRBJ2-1	CASSPAVTSGSFKFF
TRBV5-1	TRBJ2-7	CASSWGLAGDPGDYEQYF
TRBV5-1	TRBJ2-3	CASSLGGLVDTQYF
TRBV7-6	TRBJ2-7	CASSPGQGGKQYF
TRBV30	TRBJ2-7	CAGGVPRYEQYF
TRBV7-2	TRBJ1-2	CASSLKGDRDRGVSGYTF